This entry describes one TCR beta chain. This sample was included in a study of blood T cell repertoires in COVID-19. The germline CDR1 and CDR2 sequences are KGHSH and LQKENI. V lost 1 base and J 7 bases, leaving 13 bases between the germline ends. The CDR3 has 15 amino acids. Measured with immunoSEQ multiplex PCR; TCRdb has only the in-frame clones, and not every one. The sample gives approximately 240,000 clones, approximately 84% of which show up once; around 2.9% is in the top ten. The origin of this receptor is a woman between 25 and 40 years old who had recovered from COVID-19. Sequenced material: peripheral blood. This chain uses TRBV18 with TRBJ2-2; possibly TRBD1 for D (5 bases). The CDR3 loop reads CASSPQGYHHGELFF. CDR3 sequence (DNA): TGTGCCAGCTCACCACAGGGGTATCATCACGGGGAGCTGTTTTTT.